This T cell receptor beta chain was found in a study of blood T cell repertoires in COVID-19. Across the whole study: COVID-19 samples, acute and convalescent, were from the United States, Italy and Spain.

Trimming cost V 1 base and J 7 bases; bases outside gene matches: 7. There are 16 residues in the CDR3. Looked up from germline, CDR1 is SGHAT and CDR2 is FQNNGV. Authors' data handling: Estimated nucleated cell counts came from reference gene primer amplification. Repertoires were generated with immunoSEQ multiplex PCR, while TCRdb's copy carries only in-frame clones and drops some. V, J and clone size reflect that table, while D and trimming were determined from the DNA. The sample lists some 200,000 clones; 70% to 90% were seen once. Sequencing input: peripheral blood. This clonotype originated in a man aged 35-49 years with active or convalescent COVID-19. The rearrangement joins TRBV11-2 to TRBJ1-4; 9 nucleotides match TRBD1. The CDR3 protein is CASSLGGTGYSEKLFF. The CDR3, as DNA: TGTGCCAGCAGCTTAGGTGGGACAGGGTATTCTGAAAAACTGTTTTTT.